This T cell receptor beta chain was documented in a study of cytomegalovirus exposure and HLA in healthy donors. Study-level information: Findings of an earlier analysis included more than 90 million unique TCR beta sequences from 170 million or so T cells. In an early release, HLA-typed donors contributed 80 million to 95 million unique TCR sequences. Among the roughly 400 genotyped donors, just over 80% were placed in the Caucasian-associated ancestry cluster. Study conclusions and caveats: A link between a missense DCLRE1C variant and TCR beta V- and J-gene trimming emerged from a later analysis.

PCR was performed using 60 Vbeta and 13 Jbeta primers. Method: immunoSEQ multiplex PCR; TCRdb's copy keeps in-frame clones and lacks some. The data include some 150,000 clones; the top ten clones carry roughly 2.6%. Trimming took 5 bases from V and 4 from J; bases not matched to a gene: 5. Germline V lookup: CDR1 SGHTA, CDR2 FQGNSA. The CDR3 has 14 residues. As regards this clone: Its target is unknown.

This chain uses TRBV7-2 with TRBJ2-5, with 9 positions matching TRBD1. The receptor was isolated from a man aged 40-49 years in good health and CMV-seronegative. Material for sequencing was PBMCs. The chain's CDR3 is CASSGGTGIETQYF. The CDR3 DNA follows: TGTGCCAGCAGCGGGGGGACAGGGATAGAGACCCAGTACTTC.